This T cell receptor (beta chain) was identified during a study of T-cell memory formation after mild COVID-19. General study results and limits: Clones shrinking between day 15 and 85 showed a balanced CD4/CD8 split, and those that grew later tilted toward CD4+.

A single record per CDR3 protein comes from TCRdb applying MiXCR to the 5' RACE reads. The sample records under 300,000 distinct CDR3 sequences, approximately 10% being singletons. Germline CDR1 reads SGDLS; CDR2 reads YYNGEE. Trimming shortened V by 4 bases and J by 0 bases, and 13 bases separated the two germline ends. The CDR3 sequence is 16 residues long. On this clonotype itself: Its antigen remains unidentified.

J is TRBJ2-2 and V is TRBV9, with D perhaps assigned TRBD1 or TRBD2 (7 bases each). The sequencing input was PBMCs or a T cell subset sorted from them (not recorded which). This receptor was obtained from a young man who had mild COVID-19 (a few samples of this study predate the infection). Cell type and time point are not known. This chain's CDR3 is CASSPRGGTNTGELFF. The CDR3 coding sequence is TGTGCCAGCAGCCCCAGGGGGGGGACGAACACCGGGGAGCTGTTTTTT.